This TCR beta chain derives from a study of blood T cell repertoires in COVID-19 (dated by TCRdb to 2018 to 2020). For the study in its entirety: Collaborator samples came from the United States, Italy and Spain and covered acute and convalescent phases of COVID-19. The material from the prospective study consisted of cDNA or gDNA derived from T cells, B-cell-depleted T cells, or PBMCs. Subjects who had been exposed to COVID-19, were actively infected with it, or had recovered from it provided the deeply sampled blood TCRbeta repertoires that made up the dataset. A freely available public database, intended as a resource for researchers studying the immune response to SARS-CoV-2, is where the repertoires were released. The samples were drawn from the first 160 participants of the ongoing ImmuneRACE study and from 1,254 subjects provided by 6 global collaborators. The sample metadata nearly always contained a de-identified subject ID, COVID-19 status, age in years and sex. HLA class I and class II types, where available, came from metadata supplied by the sample provider rather than from assay-based typing.

Participants in the prospective study were aged roughly 18 to 100 years, lived in 24 United States geographic areas, and enrolled through a virtual design. In the prospective study, participants were assigned to cohorts based on the clinical history participants reported in a screening survey and a study questionnaire. A participant counted as exposed if, within 2 weeks of entering the study, that participant had been in contact with someone who had a PCR-confirmed or clinician-diagnosed COVID-19 case. In the prospective study, whole blood, serum and a nasopharyngeal or oropharyngeal swab were collected from each participant by mobile phlebotomists. Additional blood draws and questionnaires over a 2-month period could optionally be provided by prospective study participants. Prospective study blood samples were shipped either frozen or at room temperature before DNA extraction. TCRbeta CDR3 regions were amplified from genomic DNA by means of the immunoSEQ Assay, a bias-controlled multiplex PCR. As for the original processing: The number of nucleated cells in each sample was estimated from the amplification of reference gene primers within the assay. To quantify the absolute abundance of each unique TCRbeta CDR3 rearrangement, sequence reads were collapsed and filtered. For each sample, productive Simpson clonality was calculated as the square root of Simpson's diversity index over productive rearrangements. In TCRdb, the immuneACCESS table is reduced to in-frame sequences with V and J assigned. These tables do not hold every clone; where another copy was compared, an unresolved V gene accounts for under half, and the others remain unexplained. That table gives V, J and clone size, and the DNA gave D and trimming. A total of 300,000 to 450,000 clones appear in this sample, about 88% of them only once. The top ten clones comprise approximately 1% of the sample.

V is pruned by 0 bases and J by 9 bases, leaving 5 bases of the junction without a gene match. CDR1 and CDR2, looked up from the germline V gene, are MRHNA and SNTAGT. There are 15 amino acids in the CDR3, from cysteine to phenylalanine inclusive. CDR3 DNA only is kept here, 45 bases in frame from base 1. General findings and caveats noted by the study authors: The amount of clinical and demographic metadata varied by source and participant and was provided uncurated.

About this clone: Its binding antigen is unknown. The input lacks base qualities; no much larger clone sits a single base away.

This TCR was sampled from a woman in her twenties or thirties who had been exposed to COVID-19. The source material was PBMCs or T cells enriched from blood (not recorded which). The V gene is TRBV6-4 and the J gene is TRBJ2-1, with 10 bases matching TRBD2. The CDR3 region: CASSDSLAGVGEQFF. The DNA is as follows: TGTGCCAGCAGTGACTCGCTAGCGGGAGTTGGTGAGCAGTTCTTC.